The present T cell receptor beta chain was sequenced within a study of shared clonotypes between healthy human individuals. The CDR3 runs 11 residues. Trimming left V 0 bases short and J 6 bases short, with 3 bases between. Looked up from germline, CDR1 is ENHRY and CDR2 is SYGVKD. Generated by immunoSEQ multiplex PCR, the TCRdb table keeps only in-frame clones and is missing some. Of about a million clones listed, 70% to 80% were seen once; the top ten hold approximately 1.5%. The receptor's source is a man younger than 35 in good health. This sequence joins TRBV10-3 and TRBJ2-7; the D is unclear. The sample was memory CD4+ T cells sorted from blood. Noted subset: CD45RA-negative fraction. The CDR3 here is CAISESFEQYF. The CDR3 coding sequence is TGTGCCATCAGTGAGTCTTTCGAGCAGTACTTC.